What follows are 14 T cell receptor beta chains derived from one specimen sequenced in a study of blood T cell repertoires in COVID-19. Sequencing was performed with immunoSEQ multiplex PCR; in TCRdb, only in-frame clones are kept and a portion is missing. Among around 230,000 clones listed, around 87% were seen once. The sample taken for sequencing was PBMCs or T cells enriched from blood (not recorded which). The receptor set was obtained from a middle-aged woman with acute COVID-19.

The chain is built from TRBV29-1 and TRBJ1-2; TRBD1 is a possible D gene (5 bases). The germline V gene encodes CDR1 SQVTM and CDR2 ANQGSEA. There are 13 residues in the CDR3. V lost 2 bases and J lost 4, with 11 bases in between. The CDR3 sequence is CSVERGSVYGYTF. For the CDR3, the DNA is TGCAGCGTTGAAAGGGGCAGTGTCTATGGCTACACCTTC.

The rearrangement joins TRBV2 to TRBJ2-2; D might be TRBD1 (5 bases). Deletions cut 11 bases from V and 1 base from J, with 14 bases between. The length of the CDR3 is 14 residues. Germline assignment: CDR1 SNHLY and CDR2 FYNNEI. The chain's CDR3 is CAGRQNRNTGELFF. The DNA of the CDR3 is TGTGCCGGCCGACAGAACCGGAACACCGGGGAGCTGTTTTTT.

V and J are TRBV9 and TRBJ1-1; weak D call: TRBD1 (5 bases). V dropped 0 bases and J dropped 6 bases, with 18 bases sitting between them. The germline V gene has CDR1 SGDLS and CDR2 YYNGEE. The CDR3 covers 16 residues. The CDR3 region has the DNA TGTGCCAGCAGCGTAGAGGGGACTGCGTCTTCGTCTGAAGCTTTCTTT. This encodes CASSVEGTASSSEAFF.

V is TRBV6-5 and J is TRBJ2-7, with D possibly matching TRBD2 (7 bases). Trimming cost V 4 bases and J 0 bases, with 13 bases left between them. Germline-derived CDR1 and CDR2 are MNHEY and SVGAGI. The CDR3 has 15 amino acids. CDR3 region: CASSSGGANSYEQYF. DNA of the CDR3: TGTGCCAGCAGTTCGGGGGGCGCGAACTCCTACGAGCAGTACTTC.

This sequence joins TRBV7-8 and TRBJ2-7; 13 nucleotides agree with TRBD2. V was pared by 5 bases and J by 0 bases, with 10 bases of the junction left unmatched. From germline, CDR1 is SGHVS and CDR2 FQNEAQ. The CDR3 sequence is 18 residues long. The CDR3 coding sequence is TGTGCCAGCAGCAGTACCCGACTAGCGGGAGGTAGCTCCTACGAGCAGTACTTC. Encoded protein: CASSSTRLAGGSSYEQYF.

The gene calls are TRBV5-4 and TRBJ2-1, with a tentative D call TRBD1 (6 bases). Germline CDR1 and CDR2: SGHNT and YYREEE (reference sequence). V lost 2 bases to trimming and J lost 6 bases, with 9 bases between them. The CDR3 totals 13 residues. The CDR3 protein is CASSFRGGNEQFF. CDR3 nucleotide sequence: TGTGCCAGCAGCTTCAGGGGCGGCAATGAGCAGTTCTTC. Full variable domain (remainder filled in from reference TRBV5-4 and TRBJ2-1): ETGVTQSPTHLIKTRGQQVTLRCSSQSGHNTVSWYQQALGQGPQFIFQYYREEENGRGNFPPRFSGLQFPNYSSELNVNALELDDSALYLCASSFRGGNEQFFGPGTRLTVL.

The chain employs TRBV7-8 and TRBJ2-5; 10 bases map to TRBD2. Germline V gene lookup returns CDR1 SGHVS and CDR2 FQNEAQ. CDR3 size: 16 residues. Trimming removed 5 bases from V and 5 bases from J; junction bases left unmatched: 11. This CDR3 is CASSPDSGRPWETQYF. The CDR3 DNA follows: TGTGCCAGCAGCCCGGATAGCGGGAGGCCGTGGGAGACCCAGTACTTC. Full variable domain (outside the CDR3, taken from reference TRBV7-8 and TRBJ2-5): GAGVSQSPRYKVAKRGQDVALRCDPISGHVSLFWYQQALGQGPEFLTYFQNEAQLDKSGLPSDRFFAERPEGSVSTLKIQRTQQEDSAVYLCASSPDSGRPWETQYFGPGTRLLVL.

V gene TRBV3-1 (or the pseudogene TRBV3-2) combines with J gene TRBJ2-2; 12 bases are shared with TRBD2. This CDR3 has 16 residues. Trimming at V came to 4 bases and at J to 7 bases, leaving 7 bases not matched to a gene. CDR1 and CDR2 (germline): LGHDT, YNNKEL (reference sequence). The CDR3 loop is CASSLGLAGNGGELFF. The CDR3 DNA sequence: TGTGCCAGCAGCCTCGGACTAGCGGGAAATGGCGGGGAGCTGTTTTTT.

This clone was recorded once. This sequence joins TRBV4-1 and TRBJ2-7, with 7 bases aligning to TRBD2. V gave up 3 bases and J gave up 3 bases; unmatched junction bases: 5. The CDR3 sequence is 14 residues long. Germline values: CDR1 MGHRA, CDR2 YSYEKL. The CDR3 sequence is CASSQGLQNYEQYF. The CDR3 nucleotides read TGCGCCAGCAGCCAGGGACTACAGAACTACGAGCAGTACTTC.

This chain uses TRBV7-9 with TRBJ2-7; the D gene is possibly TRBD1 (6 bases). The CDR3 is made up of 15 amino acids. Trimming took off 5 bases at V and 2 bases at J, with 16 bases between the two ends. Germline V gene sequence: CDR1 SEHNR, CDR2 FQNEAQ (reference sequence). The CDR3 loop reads CASSETRTEPYEQYF. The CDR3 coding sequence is TGTGCCAGCAGCGAAACCCGGACAGAACCCTACGAGCAGTACTTC.

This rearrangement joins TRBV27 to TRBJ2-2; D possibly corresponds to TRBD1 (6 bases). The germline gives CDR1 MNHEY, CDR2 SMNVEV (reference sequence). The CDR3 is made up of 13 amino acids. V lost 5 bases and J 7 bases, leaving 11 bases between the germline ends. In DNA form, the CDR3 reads TGTGCCAGCAGTATAAGAGGGGGCGGGGAGCTGTTTTTT. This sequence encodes CASSIRGGGELFF.

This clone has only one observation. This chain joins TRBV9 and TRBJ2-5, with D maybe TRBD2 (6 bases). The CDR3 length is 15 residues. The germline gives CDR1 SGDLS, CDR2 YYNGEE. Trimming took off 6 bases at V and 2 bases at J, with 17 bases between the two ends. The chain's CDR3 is CASNGGGRRQETQYF. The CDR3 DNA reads TGTGCCAGCAACGGTGGGGGGAGAAGACAAGAGACCCAGTACTTC.

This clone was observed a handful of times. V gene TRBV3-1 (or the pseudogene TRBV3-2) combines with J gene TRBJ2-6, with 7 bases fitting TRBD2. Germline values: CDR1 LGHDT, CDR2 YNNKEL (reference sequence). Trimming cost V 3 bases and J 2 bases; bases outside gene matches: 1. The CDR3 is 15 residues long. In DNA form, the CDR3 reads TGTGCCAGCAGCCACGGGACTACTGGGGCCAACGTCCTGACTTTC. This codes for CASSHGTTGANVLTF.

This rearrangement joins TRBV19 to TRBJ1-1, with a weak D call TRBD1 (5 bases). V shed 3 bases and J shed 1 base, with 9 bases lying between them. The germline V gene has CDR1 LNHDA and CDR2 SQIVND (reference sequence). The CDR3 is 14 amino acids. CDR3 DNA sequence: TGTGCCAGTAGTATTAAGGGGCAGAACACTGAAGCTTTCTTT. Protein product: CASSIKGQNTEAFF.